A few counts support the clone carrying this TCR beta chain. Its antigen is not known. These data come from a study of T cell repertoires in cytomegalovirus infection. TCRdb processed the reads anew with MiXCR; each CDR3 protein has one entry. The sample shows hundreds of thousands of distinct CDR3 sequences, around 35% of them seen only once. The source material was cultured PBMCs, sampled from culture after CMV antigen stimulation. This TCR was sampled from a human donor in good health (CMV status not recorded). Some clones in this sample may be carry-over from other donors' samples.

The CDR3 nucleotides are TGTGCCAGTAGTGTCGGACTAGTCGGGAGGACCCAGTACTTC. Translation: CASSVGLVGRTQYF. This chain joins TRBV19 and TRBJ2-5; TRBD2 aligns across 7 bases. The CDR3 length is 14 residues. Germline V gene lookup returns CDR1 LNHDA and CDR2 SQIVND (reference sequence). V trimming: 5 bases; J trimming: 7 bases; junction bases outside the gene matches: 10.